This TCR beta chain was sequenced in a study of blood T cell repertoires in COVID-19. Study members were between roughly 18 and 89 years old and lived in some 26 US regions. TCRdb keeps only in-frame clones here, not all; method: immunoSEQ multiplex PCR. The sample has 350,000 to 450,000 clones; less than 90% are singletons. The CDR3 covers 16 residues. Unmatched junction bases numbered 8, after V lost 2 bases and J lost 6 bases. In germline, CDR1 is LNHDA, CDR2 SQIVND (reference sequence). The chain couples TRBV19 to TRBJ2-4; 9 bases are a match to TRBD2. The sequencing sample was made of PBMCs or T cells enriched from blood (not recorded which). The receptor comes from a woman between 50 and 59 years old who had recovered from COVID-19. CDR3 nucleotides: TGTGCCAGTAGTATAAAGTCCCAACTAGCGGGAAACATTCAGTACTTC. Encoded protein: CASSIKSQLAGNIQYF. Combining the CDR3 with reference TRBV19 and TRBJ2-4 gives the whole variable domain DGGITQSPKYLFRKEGQNVTLSCEQNLNHDAMYWYRQDPGQGLRLIYYSQIVNDFQKGDIAEGYSVSREKKESFPLTVTSAQKNPTAFYLCASSIKSQLAGNIQYFGAGTRLSVL.